The 32 T cell receptor beta chains reported below all come from one sample, sequenced in a study of blood T cell repertoires in COVID-19. The assay was immunoSEQ multiplex PCR, and TCRdb's table has in-frame clones only and misses some. The sample contains roughly 260,000 clones, about nine tenths of which appear only once. The sequenced sample was peripheral blood. The receptor source for this set is a woman aged 45-65 years who had recovered from COVID-19.

This chain uses TRBV5-4 with TRBJ2-1; 7 nucleotides agree with TRBD2. With V trimmed by 0 bases and J by 1 base, 4 bases remained unmatched. Germline assignment: CDR1 SGHNT and CDR2 YYREEE (reference sequence). The CDR3 is made up of 16 amino acids. CDR3 sequence: CASSLGLAASYNEQFF. The DNA for the CDR3 is TGTGCCAGCAGCTTGGGCCTAGCGGCATCCTACAATGAGCAGTTCTTC.

This chain connects TRBV5-1 to TRBJ1-3; D call uncertain. This CDR3 region has 16 residues. V shed 0 bases and J shed 4 bases, with 14 bases lying between them. The germline CDR1 and CDR2 sequences are SGHRS and YFSETQ. This CDR3 is CASSLAGSGPGNTIYF. The CDR3 DNA follows: TGCGCCAGCAGCTTGGCGGGATCCGGGCCAGGAAACACCATATATTTT.

The genes are TRBV28 and TRBJ1-2, with a weak D call TRBD1 (6 bases). Germline V lookup: CDR1 MDHEN, CDR2 SYDVKM. V lost 4 bases to trimming and J lost 3 bases, with 12 bases between them. This CDR3 is 14 amino acids long. CDR3 in DNA: TGTGCCAGCAGTTCCGGACAGTTTCACTATGGCTACACCTTC. This codes for CASSSGQFHYGYTF.

The chain combines TRBV6-5 with TRBJ1-1; 8 positions match TRBD1. The germline V gene has CDR1 MNHEY and CDR2 SVGAGI. V shed 6 bases, J shed 3 bases, and the junction held 6 bases outside the gene matches. CDR3 length: 14 amino acids. CDR3 sequence (DNA): TGTGCCAGCAGCCCAAACAGGGGGTACACTGAAGCTTTCTTT. It yields the protein CASSPNRGYTEAFF.

The rearrangement joins TRBV7-8 to TRBJ1-4; D call uncertain. V gave up 5 bases and J gave up 2 bases, with 9 bases separating them. This CDR3 has 14 amino acids. Germline V CDR1 and CDR2: SGHVS, FQNEAQ. CDR3 in amino acids: CASSTGWTNEKLFF. For the CDR3, the DNA is TGTGCCAGCAGCACGGGGTGGACTAATGAAAAACTGTTTTTT.

The rearrangement uses TRBV9 and TRBJ2-1; 9 bases align to TRBD1. Germline assignment: CDR1 SGDLS and CDR2 YYNGEE. The J segment lost 7 bases and the V segment lost 4 bases, leaving 6 bases of the junction unmatched. There are 14 residues in the CDR3. The CDR3 nucleotides are TGTGCCAGCAGCTCCGGGACAGGGAAAAATGAGCAGTTCTTC. This sequence encodes CASSSGTGKNEQFF.

This chain joins TRBV6-4 and TRBJ2-2; 10 nucleotides line up with TRBD2. The CDR3 consists of 17 residues. The ends lost 3 bases at V and 6 bases at J; junction bases unmatched: 10. Germline loops: CDR1 MRHNA, CDR2 SNTAGT. The DNA of the CDR3 is TGTGCCAGCAGTGAAACAGCGGGAGGGCCCTCGGCCGGGGAGCTGTTTTTT. Protein product: CASSETAGGPSAGELFF.

The genes are TRBV5-1 and TRBJ2-1; D is ambiguous. Trimming shortened V by 0 bases and J by 12 bases, and 13 bases separated the two germline ends. CDR3 size: 13 residues. Germline V lookup: CDR1 SGHRS, CDR2 YFSETQ. The CDR3 loop reads CASSLDAAMRQFF. CDR3 nucleotides: TGCGCCAGCAGCTTGGACGCCGCAATGAGGCAGTTCTTC.

This chain connects TRBV7-2 to TRBJ2-7; possibly TRBD2 for D (7 bases). Trimming removed 1 base from V and 7 bases from J, with 17 bases in between. This CDR3 region has 15 residues. In germline, CDR1 is SGHTA, CDR2 FQGNSA. The CDR3 DNA reads TGTGCCAGCAGCTTAGATCGGAGGGAGGGGGGAGAGCAGTACTTC. It codes for CASSLDRREGGEQYF.

In this sample, this clone turned up a few times. The CDR3 DNA sequence: TGTGCCAGCTCAGTGACAGGGGTTAATCAGCCCCAGCATTTT. Translated: CASSVTGVNQPQHF. The J gene is TRBJ1-5, the V gene TRBV18, with TRBD1 identical over 8 bases. CDR1 is KGHSH and CDR2 is LQKENI in the germline V gene. The CDR3 runs 14 residues. V trimming: 5 bases; J trimming: 4 bases; junction bases outside the gene matches: 4.

The rearrangement uses TRBV30 and TRBJ1-2, with D possibly TRBD1 on 6 matching bases. Germline values: CDR1 GTSNPN, CDR2 SVGIG (reference sequence). CDR3 length equals 14 residues. V lost 0 bases and J 0 bases, leaving 8 bases between the germline ends. CDR3 loop: CAWSVRQANYGYTF. In DNA, the CDR3 is TGTGCCTGGAGTGTGAGACAGGCTAACTATGGCTACACCTTC. Using reference TRBV30 and TRBJ1-2 for the parts outside the CDR3, the full variable domain is SQTIHQWPATLVQPVGSPLSLECTVEGTSNPNLYWYRQAAGRGLQLLFYSVGIGQISSEVPQNLSASRPQDRQFILSSKKLLLSDSGFYLCAWSVRQANYGYTFGSGTRLTVV.

The chain carries TRBV5-1 and TRBJ1-4; perhaps TRBD1 as D (5 bases). Germline CDR1 reads SGHRS; CDR2 reads YFSETQ. The V gene lost 2 bases and the J gene lost 3 bases, with 17 bases spanning the gap. The length of the CDR3 is 17 residues. The CDR3 loop is CASSFWSGPGSNEKLFF. CDR3 nucleotides: TGCGCCAGCAGCTTCTGGTCCGGGCCAGGGTCTAATGAAAAACTGTTTTTT.

The chain has TRBV7-6 and TRBJ1-1; TRBD1 aligns across 9 bases. The CDR3 consists of 16 residues. Per the germline V gene, CDR1 is SGHVS and CDR2 is FNYEAQ. After removal of 5 bases from V and 1 base from J, the junction contained 8 bases not matched to a gene. The CDR3 region is CASSEQGAIRNTEAFF. The CDR3 nucleotides read TGTGCCAGCAGCGAACAGGGGGCTATCAGGAACACTGAAGCTTTCTTT.

A single count supports this clone. V and J are TRBV12-3 or TRBV12-4 and TRBJ1-1, with TRBD1 as a possible D gene (6 bases). The CDR3 is 13 amino acids. V lost 2 bases and J 6 bases, leaving 10 bases between the germline ends. The CDR3 reads CASSLKGQAEAFF. The CDR3, as DNA: TGTGCCAGCAGTTTAAAGGGACAAGCTGAAGCTTTCTTT.

The chain has TRBV19 and TRBJ2-4, with TRBD1 matching 9 bases. The CDR3 is made up of 14 amino acids. Per germline, CDR1 LNHDA and CDR2 SQIVND (reference sequence). V dropped 9 bases and J dropped 6; count of bases not matched to a gene: 9. This CDR3 reads CASGLTGGGNIQYF. CDR3 in DNA: TGTGCCAGCGGCCTGACAGGGGGGGGAAACATTCAGTACTTC.

The chain joins TRBV7-2 to TRBJ2-7; weak D call: TRBD1 (5 bases). The CDR3 covers 15 residues. CDR1 SGHTA and CDR2 FQGNSA come from the germline V gene. V was clipped by 1 base and J by 3 bases, with 13 bases between them. The CDR3 loop reads CASSLEVQAYYEQYF. The DNA for the CDR3 is TGTGCCAGCAGCTTAGAAGTACAGGCCTACTACGAGCAGTACTTC.

This clone was counted once. The chain links TRBV5-1 to TRBJ2-3; unclear D gene. The CDR3 loop spans 14 amino acids. V gave up 0 bases and J gave up 5 bases, with 10 bases separating them. The germline gives CDR1 SGHRS, CDR2 YFSETQ. CDR3 in DNA: TGCGCCAGCAGCTTGGGACAATACCTAGATACGCAGTATTTT. Translation gives CASSLGQYLDTQYF.

The chain links TRBV9 to TRBJ1-1; D unclear. This CDR3 is built from 12 residues. Germline CDR1 is SGDLS and CDR2 is YYNGEE. The germline V and J ends were trimmed by 4 bases and 3 bases, with 7 bases remaining between them. CDR3: CASSPVYTEAFF. The DNA of the CDR3 is TGTGCCAGCAGCCCGGTGTACACTGAAGCTTTCTTT.

There are a few counts of this clone. The chain uses TRBV27 and TRBJ1-4, with D unclear. The V end was cut by 0 bases, the J end by 7 bases, with 9 bases between. The CDR3 is 14 amino acids. Germline CDR1 MNHEY, CDR2 SMNVEV (reference sequence). The CDR3 DNA sequence: TGTGCCAGCAGTTTATCTGGAGGCGGTGAAAAACTGTTTTTT. Amino acid sequence: CASSLSGGGEKLFF.

This clone has ten or more counts. The rearrangement links TRBV19 to TRBJ2-7; 7 bases agree with TRBD1. In germline, CDR1 is LNHDA, CDR2 SQIVND (reference sequence). This CDR3 is 13 amino acids long. V lost 6 bases to trimming and J lost 3 bases; unmatched junction nucleotides: 5. The CDR3 loop reads CASRAQGVYEQYF. The CDR3 DNA reads as TGTGCCAGTAGGGCCCAGGGGGTCTACGAGCAGTACTTC.

This clone was counted once. The chain is built from TRBV7-2 and TRBJ2-7; 7 nucleotides agree with TRBD1. The CDR3 loop spans 16 amino acids. Germline assignment: CDR1 SGHTA and CDR2 FQGNSA. With 4 bases clipped from V and 1 base from J, the junction kept 10 bases outside the gene matches. The CDR3 loop is CASSSSRGTASYEQYF. In DNA form, the CDR3 reads TGTGCCAGCAGCTCCTCGAGAGGGACAGCATCCTACGAGCAGTACTTC.

The chain combines TRBV6-1 with TRBJ2-7; 9 nucleotides match TRBD1. The junction had 13 bases not matched to a gene; V was cut back by 4 bases and J by 3 bases. The CDR3 is 17 residues long. Looked up from germline, CDR1 is MNHNS and CDR2 is SASEGT. This chain's CDR3 is CASSAAQTGGLIYEQYF. CDR3 nucleotide sequence: TGTGCCAGCAGTGCCGCTCAGACAGGGGGTTTAATCTACGAGCAGTACTTC.

The chain carries TRBV4-2 and TRBJ2-3, with TRBD2 matching over 9 bases. With 3 bases clipped from V and 6 bases from J, the junction kept 16 bases outside the gene matches. In germline, CDR1 is LGHNA, CDR2 YNFKEQ. This CDR3 is built from 18 residues. The CDR3: CASSQETLAGDLKDTQYF. The CDR3 DNA reads TGTGCCAGCAGCCAGGAAACTTTAGCGGGAGACCTGAAGGATACGCAGTATTTT.

The chain couples TRBV9 to TRBJ1-1, with TRBD1 matching 10 bases. CDR3 length equals 21 residues. Looked up from germline, CDR1 is SGDLS and CDR2 is YYNGEE. Trimming at V came to 3 bases and at J to 1 base, leaving 21 bases not matched to a gene. The CDR3 DNA sequence: TGTGCCAGCAGCGCCGCTCCGTCGTTCCGCCGGGACAGGGGAGGGAACACTGAAGCTTTCTTT. This encodes CASSAAPSFRRDRGGNTEAFF. The variable domain in full, completed from reference TRBV9 and TRBJ1-1, reads DSGVTQTPKHLITATGQRVTLRCSPRSGDLSVYWYQQSLDQGLQFLIQYYNGEERAKGNILERFSAQQFPDLHSELNLSSLELGDSALYFCASSAAPSFRRDRGGNTEAFFGQGTRLTVV.

The genes are TRBV6-2 or TRBV6-3 and TRBJ1-6; D call uncertain. Deletions cut 2 bases from V and 9 bases from J, with 8 bases between. Germline V gene lookup returns CDR1 MNHEY and CDR2 SVGEGT. The CDR3 runs 13 residues. The CDR3 DNA follows: TGTGCCAGCAGTTACGAGGTAGCTTCACCCCTCCACTTT. Its protein is CASSYEVASPLHF.

This clone was picked up a small number of times. This chain uses TRBV19 with TRBJ2-7; D possibly corresponds to TRBD2 (5 bases). The germline V gene has CDR1 LNHDA and CDR2 SQIVND (reference sequence). The CDR3 extends over 15 amino acids. The V and J ends lost 5 bases and 2 bases respectively, with 16 bases between them. The CDR3 nucleotides read TGTGCCAGTAGTTCCATCGAGCGGTCAACCTACGAGCAGTACTTC. Residues: CASSSIERSTYEQYF.

The chain links TRBV7-2 to TRBJ2-5; 13 bases are shared with TRBD2. CDR1 SGHTA and CDR2 FQGNSA come from the germline V gene. The CDR3 length is 16 residues. The junction had 7 bases not matched to a gene; V was cut back by 2 bases and J by 7 bases. The CDR3 bases are TGTGCCAGCAGCTTAAGACTAGCGGGGGGCCGGGGGACCCAGTACTTC. Amino acid sequence: CASSLRLAGGRGTQYF.

V and J are TRBV6-4 and TRBJ2-7; TRBD1 is a possible D gene (6 bases). V was trimmed by 1 base and J by 0 bases, leaving 13 bases between them. Germline V lookup: CDR1 MRHNA, CDR2 SNTAGT. There are 16 residues in the CDR3. The DNA of the CDR3 is TGTGCCAGCAGTGACTGGGACACTCAATTCTCCTACGAGCAGTACTTC. Protein sequence: CASSDWDTQFSYEQYF.

V is TRBV28 and J is TRBJ1-1, with a weak D call TRBD1 (5 bases). This CDR3 is built from 11 residues. Deletions cut 6 bases from V and 6 bases from J, with 8 bases between. CDR1 is MDHEN, CDR2 SYDVKM, per germline. CDR3 sequence (DNA): TGTGCCAGCAGAAAGACAGCTGAAGCTTTCTTT. Translating gives CASRKTAEAFF.

V is TRBV20-1 and J is TRBJ2-7; D possibly corresponds to TRBD2 (5 bases). CDR1 DFQATT and CDR2 SNEGSKA come from the germline V gene (reference sequence). V was trimmed by 3 bases and J by 1 base, leaving 13 bases between them. This CDR3 comprises 14 residues. The CDR3 DNA reads as TGCAGTGCTAGTGGGCTAGCTAGATCCTACGAGCAGTACTTC. Protein: CSASGLARSYEQYF.

The chain carries TRBV9 and TRBJ1-2, with unresolved D. Germline CDR1 SGDLS, CDR2 YYNGEE. The CDR3 is 15 amino acids. Trimming pared 0 bases from V and 1 base from J, leaving 10 bases between. CDR3 sequence: CASSVGVGGNYGYTF. The DNA of the CDR3 is TGTGCCAGCAGCGTAGGGGTAGGAGGTAACTATGGCTACACCTTC.

This clone came up a few times. CDR3 DNA: TGTGCCAGCAGTTCTCCCGAGAGACTAAACACTGAAGCTTTCTTT. The encoded protein is CASSSPERLNTEAFF. The chain links TRBV28 to TRBJ1-1; D remains ambiguous. Trimming took off 4 bases at V and 2 bases at J, with 14 bases between the two ends. This CDR3 is built from 15 residues. The germline gives CDR1 MDHEN, CDR2 SYDVKM. The full variable domain, its missing parts supplied by reference TRBV28 and TRBJ1-1, is DVKVTQSSRYLVKRTGEKVFLECVQDMDHENMFWYRQDPGLGLRLIYFSYDVKMKEKGDIPEGYSVSREKKERFSLILESASTNQTSMYLCASSSPERLNTEAFFGQGTRLTVV.